The source of this T cell receptor beta chain is a study of neoadjuvant anti-PD-1 for oral cavity cancer. Concerning this clone itself: The antigen is unknown.

V lost 2 bases and J 0 bases, leaving 8 bases between the germline ends. The CDR3 is 15 amino acids. Germline V CDR1 and CDR2: SGHRS, YFSETQ. Patients were newly diagnosed with stage II-IVA oral cavity squamous cell carcinoma without prior systemic or radiation treatment. Study observations and caveats: Higher pretreatment Treg/Th17 ratios tracked higher pretreatment blood clonality. Only a few patients per response group were TCR-analyzed; validation needed.

Profiling relied on immunoSEQ multiplex PCR, and the TCRdb table lists in-frame clones only, not all of them. Of 17,000 or so clones in the sample, approximately 61% were seen once. This sequence originates from a person between 40 and 79 years old with oral cavity squamous cell carcinoma. Sequenced material: PBMCs, taken before nivolumab (anti-PD-1) treatment. The V call is TRBV5-1, the J call TRBJ1-4, with D possibly matching TRBD1 (6 bases). CDR3 DNA sequence: TGCGCCAGCAGCTTCGGACAGTCAACTAATGAAAAACTGTTTTTT. It codes for CASSFGQSTNEKLFF.